This T cell receptor (beta chain) is drawn from a study of control samples from healthy donors and cancer patients. This clone was seen more than once but under ten times. Assay: immunoSEQ multiplex PCR; the TCRdb copy retains only in-frame clones and omits some. Of roughly 90,000 clones detected, 70% to 90% appear once; the ten largest clones hold roughly a tenth. V shed 6 bases and J shed 1 base, with 24 bases lying between them. Germline V gives CDR1 LNHDA, CDR2 SQIVND (reference sequence). The CDR3 runs 18 residues. V gene TRBV19 combines with J gene TRBJ2-5, with D possibly being TRBD1 (5 bases). Sequences were obtained from PBMCs. This clonotype originated in a woman between 45 and 60 years old with colorectal cancer. The CDR3 sequence is CASSHQGYVTDIQETQYF. The CDR3 coding sequence is TGTGCCAGTAGCCATCAAGGGTATGTGACAGACATCCAAGAGACCCAGTACTTC.